This T cell receptor (beta chain) was observed in a study of post-analysis software for immune sequencing data. Study conclusions and caveats: A few TRBV segments occurring more often in patients than controls included TRBV5-6, TRBV5-1 and TRBV20-1. F measure clustering grouped samples strongly by preparation batch.

The CDR3 is made up of 12 amino acids. Between the trimmed V and J ends, which lost 4 bases and 8 bases, there was a span of 11 bases. Unique molecular identifiers tagged the TCR beta cDNA libraries. TCRdb processed the PCR reads anew with MiXCR; each CDR3 protein has one entry. The sample consists of hundreds of thousands of distinct CDR3 sequences, less than 45% of them appearing once. Note on this clonotype: Its antigen is as yet unknown.

V is TRBV12-3 or TRBV12-4 and J is TRBJ1-2; no clear D gene. This sequence originates from a girl aged 10 to 17 with multiple sclerosis. The sequenced sample was blood. CDR3 loop: CASSSGRGGYTF. Here the CDR3 DNA reads TGTGCCAGCAGTTCAGGCCGTGGGGGCTACACCTTC.